Following are 11 T cell receptor beta chains from one sample sequenced in a study of T cells in localized non-small cell lung cancer. The table came from immunoSEQ multiplex PCR; TCRdb's copy has only in-frame clones and leaves some out. The sample has about 30,000 clones, approximately 91% seen once; the top ten hold 2.5% to 3.5%. Sequencing used peripheral blood, obtained before any cancer treatment. The receptors here all came from a female donor aged 60 or older with stage I lung adenocarcinoma.

V and J are TRBV6-5 and TRBJ1-1; D call uncertain. The V end was cut by 0 bases, the J end by 11 bases, with 13 bases between. CDR3 size: 13 residues. The germline V gene has CDR1 MNHEY and CDR2 SVGAGI. The CDR3 region has the DNA TGTGCCAGCAGTTACTCGTATAAGGGAAAGGCTTTCTTT. It is translated as CASSYSYKGKAFF.

The chain has TRBV9 and TRBJ2-2, with TRBD2 identical over 8 bases. In germline, CDR1 is SGDLS, CDR2 YYNGEE. V was clipped by 0 bases and J by 4 bases; unmatched bases: 5. The CDR3 runs to 16 residues. The CDR3 DNA is TGTGCCAGCAGCGTAGGGGGACTAGTAGCCACCGGGGAGCTGTTTTTT. This encodes CASSVGGLVATGELFF. Supplemented by reference TRBV9 and TRBJ2-2, the full variable domain reads DSGVTQTPKHLITATGQRVTLRCSPRSGDLSVYWYQQSLDQGLQFLIQYYNGEERAKGNILERFSAQQFPDLHSELNLSSLELGDSALYFCASSVGGLVATGELFFGEGSRLTVL.

This rearrangement joins TRBV5-4 to TRBJ2-1; TRBD2 matches 12 bases. CDR1 is SGHNT, CDR2 YYREEE, per germline (reference sequence). This CDR3 contains 15 residues. V dropped 0 bases and J dropped 8; count of bases not matched to a gene: 3. The DNA for the CDR3 is TGTGCCAGCAGCTTGGGACTAGCGGGAGCCTATGAGCAGTTCTTC. Encoded protein: CASSLGLAGAYEQFF.

The genes are TRBV5-1 and TRBJ1-2; TRBD1 matches at 11 bases. CDR3 size: 17 residues. The germline CDR1 and CDR2 sequences are SGHRS and YFSETQ. V lost 0 bases, J lost 7 bases, and 11 bases stayed unmatched. Written as DNA, the CDR3 is TGCGCCAGCAGCTTGGAGGCTACCGGGACAGGGGGATCTGGCTACACCTTC. Translated, it gives CASSLEATGTGGSGYTF.

The chain combines TRBV28 with TRBJ2-7; unclear D gene. This CDR3 is built from 11 residues. Trimming took off 6 bases at V and 4 bases at J, with 7 bases between the two ends. Germline V gene sequence: CDR1 MDHEN, CDR2 SYDVKM. The CDR3 region is CASRAEYEQYF. DNA of the CDR3: TGTGCCAGCAGGGCCGAGTACGAGCAGTACTTC.

The chain carries TRBV5-4 and TRBJ2-1; D not resolved. Germline CDR1 is SGHNT and CDR2 is YYREEE (reference sequence). Trimming cost V 0 bases and J 4 bases, with 14 bases left between them. The CDR3 extends over 16 amino acids. The CDR3, as DNA: TGTGCCAGCAGCTTGGGCAGTCTTTCGGTATACAATGAGCAGTTCTTC. It is translated as CASSLGSLSVYNEQFF.

This sequence joins TRBV9 and TRBJ2-2; 8 nucleotides align to TRBD1. Per the germline V gene, CDR1 is SGDLS and CDR2 is YYNGEE. V shed 4 bases and J 7 bases; nucleotides not matched to a gene: 9. The CDR3 loop spans 15 amino acids. DNA of the CDR3: TGTGCCAGCAGCACCCGGACAGGGTGGGGCGGGGAGCTGTTTTTT. Protein sequence: CASSTRTGWGGELFF.

J is TRBJ2-3 and V is TRBV19, with D unclear. Trimming pared 6 bases from V and 7 bases from J, leaving 8 bases between. Germline V gene lookup returns CDR1 LNHDA and CDR2 SQIVND (reference sequence). The CDR3 totals 11 residues. The CDR3, as DNA: TGTGCCAGTAGCTCCCAATATACGCAGTATTTT. It specifies CASSSQYTQYF.

The V and J genes are TRBV27 and TRBJ2-1; TRBD1 agrees at 9 bases. CDR3 length: 16 residues. Germline loops: CDR1 MNHEY, CDR2 SMNVEV (reference sequence). The V and J ends lost 5 bases and 7 bases, in that order; junction bases with no gene match: 12. The CDR3 sequence: CASSPNRGRLWNEQFF. CDR3 nucleotide sequence: TGTGCCAGCAGTCCCAACAGGGGGCGGCTTTGGAATGAGCAGTTCTTC.

This chain links TRBV5-4 with TRBJ1-1, with no clear D. CDR1 is SGHNT, CDR2 YYREEE, per germline (reference sequence). Trimming removed 1 base from V and 1 base from J, with 8 bases in between. This CDR3 spans 14 amino acids. DNA for the CDR3: TGTGCCAGCAGCTTGTTTCAGCCGAACACTGAAGCTTTCTTT. Encoded protein: CASSLFQPNTEAFF.

The CDR3 loop is CASSLGYRGETQYF. The CDR3 nucleotides read TGTGCCAGCAGCCTAGGGTACAGGGGAGAGACCCAGTACTTC. V is TRBV6-5 and J is TRBJ2-5; 7 nucleotides line up with TRBD1. V gave up 6 bases and J gave up 4 bases; unmatched junction bases: 8. Germline CDR1 is MNHEY and CDR2 is SVGAGI. This CDR3 contains 14 residues.